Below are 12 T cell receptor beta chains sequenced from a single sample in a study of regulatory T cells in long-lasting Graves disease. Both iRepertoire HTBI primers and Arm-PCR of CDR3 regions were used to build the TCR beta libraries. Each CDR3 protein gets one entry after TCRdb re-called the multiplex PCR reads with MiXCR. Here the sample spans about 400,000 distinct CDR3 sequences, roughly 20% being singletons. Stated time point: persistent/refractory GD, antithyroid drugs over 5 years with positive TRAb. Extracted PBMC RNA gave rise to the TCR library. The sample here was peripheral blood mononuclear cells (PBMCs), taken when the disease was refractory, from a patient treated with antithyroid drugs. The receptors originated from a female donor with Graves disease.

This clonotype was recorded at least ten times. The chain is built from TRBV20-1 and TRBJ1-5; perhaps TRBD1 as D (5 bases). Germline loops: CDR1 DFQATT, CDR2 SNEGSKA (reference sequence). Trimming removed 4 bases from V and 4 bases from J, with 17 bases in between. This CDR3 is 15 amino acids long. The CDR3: CSATRAGAPNQPQHF. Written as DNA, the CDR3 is TGCAGTGCTACCAGGGCCGGGGCACCGAATCAGCCCCAGCATTTT.

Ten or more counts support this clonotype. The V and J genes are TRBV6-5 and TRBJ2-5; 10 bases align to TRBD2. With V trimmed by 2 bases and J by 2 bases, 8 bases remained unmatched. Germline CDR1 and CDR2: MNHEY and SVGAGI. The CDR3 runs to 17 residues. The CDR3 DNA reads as TGTGCCAGCAGTTACCGGCTAGCGGGAGCTAAGCAAGAGACCCAGTACTTC. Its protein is CASSYRLAGAKQETQYF.

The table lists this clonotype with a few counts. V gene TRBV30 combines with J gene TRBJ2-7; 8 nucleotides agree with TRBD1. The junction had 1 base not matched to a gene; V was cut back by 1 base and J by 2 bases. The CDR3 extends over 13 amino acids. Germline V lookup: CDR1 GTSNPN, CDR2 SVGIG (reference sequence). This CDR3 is CAWSGQGTYEQYF. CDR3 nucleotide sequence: TGTGCCTGGAGTGGACAGGGGACCTACGAGCAGTACTTC.

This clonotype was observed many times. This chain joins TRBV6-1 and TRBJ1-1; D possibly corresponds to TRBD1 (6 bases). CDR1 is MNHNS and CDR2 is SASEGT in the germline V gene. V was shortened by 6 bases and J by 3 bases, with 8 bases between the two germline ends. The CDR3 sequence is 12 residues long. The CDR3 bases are TGTGCCAGCAGAAGGACAGACACTGAAGCTTTCTTT. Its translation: CASRRTDTEAFF.

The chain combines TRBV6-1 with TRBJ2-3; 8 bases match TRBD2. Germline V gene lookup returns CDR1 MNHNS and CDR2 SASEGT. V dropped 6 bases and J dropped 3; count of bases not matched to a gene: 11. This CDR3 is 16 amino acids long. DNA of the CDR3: TGTGCCAGCAGCCCTCCCCTCAGCGGGAGAACAGATACGCAGTATTTT. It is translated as CASSPPLSGRTDTQYF.

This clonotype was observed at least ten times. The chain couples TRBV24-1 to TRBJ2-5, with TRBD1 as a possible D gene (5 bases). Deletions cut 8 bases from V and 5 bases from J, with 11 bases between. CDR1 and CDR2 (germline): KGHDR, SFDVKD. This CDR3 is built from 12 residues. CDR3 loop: CATKDSSETQYF. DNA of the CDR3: TGTGCCACCAAAGACAGCAGTGAGACCCAGTACTTC.

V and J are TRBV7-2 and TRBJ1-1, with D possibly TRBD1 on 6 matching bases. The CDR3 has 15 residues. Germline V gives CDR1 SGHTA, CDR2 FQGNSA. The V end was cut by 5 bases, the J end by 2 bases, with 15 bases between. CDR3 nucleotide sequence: TGTGCCAGCAGCCCAGGAGGGGGATATAACACTGAAGCTTTCTTT. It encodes CASSPGGGYNTEAFF.

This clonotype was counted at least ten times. Written as DNA, the CDR3 is TGTGCCAGCAGCGCCCTTCCGGGACAGGGATACTATGGCTACACCTTC. It codes for CASSALPGQGYYGYTF. This rearrangement joins TRBV2 to TRBJ1-2, with 9 nucleotides matching TRBD1. CDR1 and CDR2 from the germline V gene are SNHLY and FYNNEI. The CDR3 has 16 amino acids. J gave up 3 bases and V 6 bases, and 11 bases lay outside the gene matches.

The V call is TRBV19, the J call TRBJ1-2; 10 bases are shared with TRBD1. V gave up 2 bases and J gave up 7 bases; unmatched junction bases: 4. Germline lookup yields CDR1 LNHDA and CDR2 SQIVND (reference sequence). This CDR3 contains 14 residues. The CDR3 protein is CASSIKGTGVGYTF. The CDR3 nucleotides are TGTGCCAGTAGTATAAAGGGGACAGGGGTTGGCTACACCTTC.

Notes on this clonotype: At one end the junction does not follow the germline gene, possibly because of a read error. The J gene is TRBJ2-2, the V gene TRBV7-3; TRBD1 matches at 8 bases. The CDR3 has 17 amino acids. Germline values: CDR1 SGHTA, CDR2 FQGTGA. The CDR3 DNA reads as TGTGCCAGCAGCCGAACCAGCGACAGGGGTGACACCGGGAAGCTGTTTTTT. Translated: CASSRTSDRGDTGKLFF.

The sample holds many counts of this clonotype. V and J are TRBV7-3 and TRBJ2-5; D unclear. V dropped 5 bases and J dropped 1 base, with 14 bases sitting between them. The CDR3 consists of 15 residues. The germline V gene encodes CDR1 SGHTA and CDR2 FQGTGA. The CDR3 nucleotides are TGTGCCAGCAGCCTTATCGGCGGAACCCAAGAGACCCAGTACTTC. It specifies CASSLIGGTQETQYF.

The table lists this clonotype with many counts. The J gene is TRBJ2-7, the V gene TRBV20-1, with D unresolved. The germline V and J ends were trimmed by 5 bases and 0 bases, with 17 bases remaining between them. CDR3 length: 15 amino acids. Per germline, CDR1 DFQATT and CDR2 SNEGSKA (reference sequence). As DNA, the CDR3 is TGCAGTGCTTTAGCCGCTGGACGAAGCTCCTACGAGCAGTACTTC. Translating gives CSALAAGRSSYEQYF.